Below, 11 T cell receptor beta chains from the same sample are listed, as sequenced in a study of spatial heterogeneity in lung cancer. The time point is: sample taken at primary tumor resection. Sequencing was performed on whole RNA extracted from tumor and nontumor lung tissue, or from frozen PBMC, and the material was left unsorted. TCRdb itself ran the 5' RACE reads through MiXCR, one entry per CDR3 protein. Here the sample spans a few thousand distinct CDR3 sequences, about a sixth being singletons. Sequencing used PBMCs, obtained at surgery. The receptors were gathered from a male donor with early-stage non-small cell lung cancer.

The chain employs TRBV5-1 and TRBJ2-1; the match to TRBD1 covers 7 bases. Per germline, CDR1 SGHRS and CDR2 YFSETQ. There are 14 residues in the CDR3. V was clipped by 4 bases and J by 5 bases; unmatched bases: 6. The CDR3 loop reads CASSGGGQDNEQFF. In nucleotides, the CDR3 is TGCGCCAGCAGCGGCGGCGGACAGGACAATGAGCAGTTCTTC.

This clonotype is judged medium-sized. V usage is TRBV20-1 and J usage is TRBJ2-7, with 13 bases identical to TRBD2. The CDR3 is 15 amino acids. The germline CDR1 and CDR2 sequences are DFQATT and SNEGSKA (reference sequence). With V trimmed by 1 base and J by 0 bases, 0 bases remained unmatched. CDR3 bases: TGCAGTGCTAGAGGGACTAGCGGGGGCTCCTACGAGCAGTACTTC. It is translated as CSARGTSGGSYEQYF.

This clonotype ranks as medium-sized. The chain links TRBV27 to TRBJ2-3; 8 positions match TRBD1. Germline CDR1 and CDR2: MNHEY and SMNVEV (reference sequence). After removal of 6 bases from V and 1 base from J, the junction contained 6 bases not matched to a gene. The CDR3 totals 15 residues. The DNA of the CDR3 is TGTGCCAGCAGAACCCTACAGGGGGGCACAGATACGCAGTATTTT. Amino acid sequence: CASRTLQGGTDTQYF.

CDR3 coding DNA: TGTGCCAGCAGCTTCGTTCCGGGACAGTCCGACAATGAGCAGTTCTTC. Its protein is CASSFVPGQSDNEQFF. The chain carries TRBV14 and TRBJ2-1, with 7 positions matching TRBD1. V was pared by 5 bases and J by 5 bases, with 12 bases of the junction left unmatched. CDR3 length equals 16 residues. Germline lookup yields CDR1 SGHDN and CDR2 FVKESK.

The CDR3 sequence: CASSVGTALEDEAFF. CDR3 DNA sequence: TGTGCCAGCAGCGTAGGGACGGCCCTTGAGGATGAAGCTTTCTTT. The V and J genes are TRBV9 and TRBJ1-1; D gene unclear. Trimming removed 0 bases at V and 7 bases at J, with 16 bases between. This CDR3 has 15 residues. Germline CDR1 and CDR2: SGDLS and YYNGEE.

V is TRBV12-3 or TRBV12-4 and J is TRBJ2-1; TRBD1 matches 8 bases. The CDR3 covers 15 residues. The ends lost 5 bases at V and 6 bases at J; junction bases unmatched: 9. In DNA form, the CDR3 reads TGTGCCAGCAGTCGTCGACAGGGGACTCTCAATGAGCAGTTCTTC. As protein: CASSRRQGTLNEQFF.

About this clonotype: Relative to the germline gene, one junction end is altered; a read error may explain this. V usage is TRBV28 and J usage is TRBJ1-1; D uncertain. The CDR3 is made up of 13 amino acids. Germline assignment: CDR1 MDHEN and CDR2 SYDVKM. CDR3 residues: CVSSSGFGTEAFF. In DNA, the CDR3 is TGTGTCAGCAGTTCTGGATTTGGCACTGAAGCTTTCTTT.

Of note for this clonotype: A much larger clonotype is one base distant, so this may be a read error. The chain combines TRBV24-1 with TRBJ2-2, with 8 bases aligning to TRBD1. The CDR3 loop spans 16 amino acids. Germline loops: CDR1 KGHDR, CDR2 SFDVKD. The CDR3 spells CTTSETTGENTGELFF. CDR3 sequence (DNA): TGTACCACCAGTGAAACGACAGGGGAGAACACCGGGGAGCTGTTTTTT.

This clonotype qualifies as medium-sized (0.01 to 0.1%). The CDR3 sequence: CASSLGSPASYNEQFF. CDR3 coding DNA: TGTGCCAGCAGTTTGGGCAGCCCGGCCTCCTACAATGAGCAGTTCTTC. The rearrangement links TRBV28 to TRBJ2-1; D uncertain. The CDR3 totals 16 residues. Trimming removed 3 bases at V and 0 bases at J, with 12 bases between. Germline assignment: CDR1 MDHEN and CDR2 SYDVKM.

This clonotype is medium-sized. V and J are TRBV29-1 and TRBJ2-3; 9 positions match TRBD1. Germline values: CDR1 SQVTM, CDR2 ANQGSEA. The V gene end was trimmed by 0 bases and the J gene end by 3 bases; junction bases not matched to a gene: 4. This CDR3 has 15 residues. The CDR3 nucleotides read TGCAGCGTTGAAGATCGTGGGACAGGGACAGATACGCAGTATTTT. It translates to CSVEDRGTGTDTQYF.

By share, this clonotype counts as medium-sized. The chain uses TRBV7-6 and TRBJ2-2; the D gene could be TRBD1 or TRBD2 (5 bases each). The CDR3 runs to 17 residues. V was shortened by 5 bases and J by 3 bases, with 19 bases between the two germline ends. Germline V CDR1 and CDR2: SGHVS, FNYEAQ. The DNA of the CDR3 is TGTGCCAGCAGCCATAAGCTGGGGGTTTCGGACACCGGGGAGCTGTTTTTT. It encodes CASSHKLGVSDTGELFF.